This TCR beta chain was sequenced during a study of T cell responses to AZD1222 COVID-19 vaccine. Broader study findings: Sampled repertoires all dated from after the peak T cell response. Just a handful of AZD1222 recipients tested seropositive at baseline. Across spike, vaccine-associated CD4 TCRs were found, dominant at 160-218 and 743-854. Nearly half of the spike-specific TCRs reportedly recognize variant regions that carry no mutations.

About this clone: Its matching antigen is unknown.

The length of the CDR3 is 15 residues. CDR1 is SGDLS, CDR2 YYNGEE, per germline. With 0 bases clipped from V and 7 bases from J, the junction kept 7 bases outside the gene matches. Libraries were prepared by immunoSEQ multiplex PCR; TCRdb keeps only in-frame clonotypes and omits some of them. The table has roughly 110,000 clones, roughly 90% seen once. The material was peripheral blood, obtained on day 0 of AZD1222 vaccination. The V call is TRBV9, the J call TRBJ1-5; 7 bases are shared with TRBD1. The clonotype was recovered from an adult in good health. The CDR3 DNA reads TGTGCCAGCAGCGTAGTGGGGACAGTGGGGCAGCCCCAGCATTTT. Its protein product is CASSVVGTVGQPQHF.